The TCR beta chain described here comes from a study of cytomegalovirus exposure and HLA in healthy donors. Primers included in the PCR were 60 Vbeta and 13 Jbeta primers. Only in-frame clones appear in the TCRdb table, and some are missing; sequencing was by immunoSEQ multiplex PCR. The sample consists of some 150,000 clones, roughly 64% of them appearing once. Details on this clone: Compared with germline, one end of the junction differs, possibly owing to a read error.

This CDR3 contains 15 residues. Germline CDR1 and CDR2: SSHAT and FNYEAQ (reference sequence). This TCR was sampled from a woman in her 30s in good health and CMV-seropositive. Sequenced: PBMCs. V is TRBV7-7 and J is TRBJ2-1, with TRBD2 matching 8 bases. CDR3 loop: CASSSGTRAANEQFF. The CDR3 region has the DNA TGTGCTAGCAGCTCCGGGACTAGAGCGGCAAATGAGCAGTTCTTC.